The 21 T cell receptor beta chains reported below all come from one sample, sequenced in a study of T cells after posttransplantation cyclophosphamide. Data came from immunoSEQ multiplex PCR; TCRdb stores just in-frame clones and leaves some out. Seen here are approximately 45,000 clones, around 94% observed once, and the top ten hold around 3.2%. Source material: PBMCs. These TCRs come from a woman aged 50 to 60 in good health and a related stem cell transplant donor.

V gene TRBV11-2 combines with J gene TRBJ2-7; 13 positions agree with TRBD2. CDR1 and CDR2 from the germline V gene are SGHAT and FQNNGV. The CDR3 runs to 15 residues. V gave up 5 bases and J gave up 3 bases; unmatched junction bases: 4. CDR3 sequence (DNA): TGTGCCAGCAGCCTCGGGACTAGCGGGGACTACGAGCAGTACTTC. Amino acid sequence: CASSLGTSGDYEQYF.

V gene TRBV19 combines with J gene TRBJ2-2; a weak D match, TRBD2 (5 bases). With 1 base removed from V and 1 base from J, the gap between germline ends came to 13 bases. The CDR3 has 17 amino acids. In germline, CDR1 is LNHDA, CDR2 SQIVND (reference sequence). The CDR3 loop is CASSIVRGLGNTGELFF. CDR3 nucleotides: TGTGCCAGTAGTATAGTTCGGGGTTTAGGGAACACCGGGGAGCTGTTTTTT.

The chain recombines TRBV6-5 with TRBJ2-7, with 7 bases matching TRBD2. V lost 7 bases and J lost 2; bases outside the gene matches: 11. CDR1 is MNHEY, CDR2 SVGAGI, per germline. The CDR3 has 15 amino acids. CDR3 residues: CASTRVAGDAYEQYF. DNA for the CDR3: TGTGCCAGCACTCGGGTGGCGGGGGATGCCTACGAGCAGTACTTC.

The chain has TRBV7-6 and TRBJ2-1; 7 bases map to TRBD1. The CDR3 sequence is 16 residues long. CDR1 SGHVS and CDR2 FNYEAQ come from the germline V gene. V lost 5 bases to trimming and J lost 0 bases; unmatched junction nucleotides: 7. CDR3 sequence reads: CASSPSGQSSYNEQFF. DNA for the CDR3: TGTGCCAGCAGCCCCTCGGGACAGAGCTCCTACAATGAGCAGTTCTTC.

The chain links TRBV28 to TRBJ1-2, with D possibly matching TRBD1 (5 bases). This CDR3 region has 12 residues. The germline V and J ends were trimmed by 7 bases and 8 bases, with 14 bases remaining between them. Germline V gene sequence: CDR1 MDHEN, CDR2 SYDVKM. In DNA form, the CDR3 reads TGTGCCAGCACCCAGGGAAGTTGGGGCTACACCTTC. Amino acid sequence: CASTQGSWGYTF.

The chain employs TRBV6-1 and TRBJ2-1; no clear D gene. V lost 1 base to trimming and J lost 15 bases, with 13 bases between them. The CDR3 extends over 12 amino acids. In germline, CDR1 is MNHNS, CDR2 SASEGT. In DNA form, the CDR3 reads TGTGCCAGCAGTGAAGTGGTAGGCGGTACGTTCTTC. Encoded protein: CASSEVVGGTFF.

V is TRBV5-4 and J is TRBJ1-1; no clear D gene. This CDR3 comprises 11 residues. Trimming pared 3 bases from V and 12 bases from J, leaving 12 bases between. Germline CDR1 reads SGHNT; CDR2 reads YYREEE (reference sequence). The CDR3 DNA sequence: TGTGCCAGCAGCTCCGGGAGGGAGTCTTTCTTT. It yields the protein CASSSGRESFF.

The rearrangement links TRBV5-4 to TRBJ2-3, with D possibly TRBD1 on 6 matching bases. The CDR3 consists of 14 residues. V was cut by 3 bases and J by 1 base, with 9 bases left in between. Germline loops: CDR1 SGHNT, CDR2 YYREEE (reference sequence). The CDR3 loop is CASSYRVGTDTQYF. In DNA, the CDR3 is TGTGCCAGCAGCTACAGGGTTGGCACAGATACGCAGTATTTT.

This clone was detected only once. The J gene is TRBJ2-1, the V gene TRBV27; 9 bases align to TRBD2. J was trimmed by 2 bases and V by 7 bases; bases with no gene match: 3. The V gene's germline CDR1 is MNHEY and CDR2 SMNVEV (reference sequence). The CDR3 is 14 amino acids. Written as DNA, the CDR3 is TGTGCCAGCAATCCTAGCGGGGCCTACAATGAGCAGTTCTTC. Translated: CASNPSGAYNEQFF.

The chain combines TRBV4-1 with TRBJ2-7; no clear D. V was cut by 1 base and J by 3 bases, with 13 bases left in between. This CDR3 has 15 residues. Germline lookup yields CDR1 MGHRA and CDR2 YSYEKL. CDR3 nucleotides: TGCGCCAGCAGCCAAGCACCTCTTTTCGGCTACGAGCAGTACTTC. It is translated as CASSQAPLFGYEQYF.

J is TRBJ2-2 and V is TRBV29-1; TRBD2 matches 10 bases. Unmatched junction bases numbered 12, after V lost 7 bases and J lost 7 bases. CDR1 is SQVTM, CDR2 ANQGSEA, per germline. The CDR3 totals 15 residues. The DNA of the CDR3 is TGCAGCGCCGCGACTAGCGGGCCCGGATACGGGGAGCTGTTTTTT. This encodes CSAATSGPGYGELFF.

The chain couples TRBV6-4 to TRBJ2-5, with TRBD2 matching over 10 bases. Germline V CDR1 and CDR2: MRHNA, SNTAGT. The J segment lost 5 bases and the V segment lost 3 bases, leaving 9 bases of the junction unmatched. The CDR3 has 16 residues. As DNA, the CDR3 is TGTGCCAGCAGTGAGGCTAGCGGGAGAGGAATCGAGACCCAGTACTTC. Protein product: CASSEASGRGIETQYF.

This rearrangement joins TRBV7-3 to TRBJ2-7; D may be TRBD2 (6 bases). The CDR3 contains 13 residues. Trimming cost V 2 bases and J 5 bases, with 10 bases left between them. The germline CDR1 and CDR2 sequences are SGHTA and FQGTGA. The CDR3 is CASSLGRRNEQYF. Written as DNA, the CDR3 is TGTGCCAGCAGCTTAGGGAGGAGGAACGAGCAGTACTTC. The complete variable domain, with remaining parts taken from reference TRBV7-3 and TRBJ2-7, reads GAGVSQTPSNKVTEKGKYVELRCDPISGHTALYWYRQSLGQGPEFLIYFQGTGAADDSGLPNDRFFAVRPEGSVSTLKIQRTERGDSAVYLCASSLGRRNEQYFGPGTRLTVT.

The V gene is TRBV12-5, the J gene TRBJ2-7, with 8 bases fitting TRBD1. The ends lost 1 base at V and 6 bases at J; junction bases unmatched: 11. The CDR3 has 16 amino acids. Germline CDR1 is LGHNT and CDR2 is FRNRAP. The CDR3: CASGLASETGAFEQYF. The CDR3 DNA reads TGTGCTAGTGGTTTGGCCTCCGAGACAGGGGCGTTCGAGCAGTACTTC.

The V and J genes are TRBV7-9 and TRBJ2-1; maybe TRBD2 (7 bases). V dropped 4 bases and J dropped 2 bases, with 18 bases sitting between them. The CDR3 covers 17 residues. Germline lookup yields CDR1 SEHNR and CDR2 FQNEAQ (reference sequence). For the CDR3, the DNA is TGTGCCAGCAGCTCCCAACTCAGGGGAGGGACCTACAATGAGCAGTTCTTC. This translates into CASSSQLRGGTYNEQFF.

This sequence joins TRBV27 and TRBJ2-5; 11 bases align to TRBD2. The J segment lost 7 bases and the V segment lost 8 bases, leaving 12 bases of the junction unmatched. CDR3 length equals 15 residues. Looked up from germline, CDR1 is MNHEY and CDR2 is SMNVEV (reference sequence). The CDR3 DNA follows: TGTGCCAGCGGGGGGCGGCTAGCGGGGGGTTGGACCCAGTACTTC. This gives the protein CASGGRLAGGWTQYF.

The chain combines TRBV5-1 with TRBJ2-3; D unresolved. Per germline, CDR1 SGHRS and CDR2 YFSETQ. This CDR3 region has 12 residues. The V gene lost 4 bases and the J gene lost 3 bases, with 6 bases spanning the gap. CDR3 protein: CASSEKTDTQYF. The CDR3 DNA is TGCGCCAGCAGCGAGAAAACAGATACGCAGTATTTT.

This clone appeared once. The chain is built from TRBV27 and TRBJ1-2; possibly TRBD1 for D (5 bases). Germline V gene lookup returns CDR1 MNHEY and CDR2 SMNVEV (reference sequence). This CDR3 is 14 amino acids long. V was clipped by 7 bases and J by 4 bases, with 16 bases between them. Here the CDR3 DNA reads TGTGCCAGCACCCCGGGGGGGACGAGCTATGGCTACACCTTC. It specifies CASTPGGTSYGYTF.

The V gene is TRBV4-1, the J gene TRBJ1-1; weak D call: TRBD1 (6 bases). CDR1 is MGHRA and CDR2 is YSYEKL in the germline V gene. V was shortened by 3 bases and J by 0 bases, with 14 bases between the two germline ends. The CDR3 contains 16 residues. The CDR3 loop reads CASSHPRGRLNTEAFF. The CDR3 region has the DNA TGCGCCAGCAGCCACCCCAGGGGCAGGTTGAACACTGAAGCTTTCTTT.

The chain has TRBV2 and TRBJ2-5; 8 bases map to TRBD1. The DNA end lines up better with TRBJ2-7; the J call may be wrong. The V gene's germline CDR1 is SNHLY and CDR2 FYNNEI. This CDR3 is 15 amino acids long. The CDR3 here is CASRATGVTSYEQYF. The CDR3, as DNA: TGTGCCAGCAGAGCGACAGGGGTCACTTCCTACGAGCAGTACTTC.

The gene calls are TRBV5-1 and TRBJ2-2; 8 positions agree with TRBD2. V shed 4 bases, J shed 8 bases, and the junction held 16 bases outside the gene matches. Germline CDR1 and CDR2: SGHRS and YFSETQ. This CDR3 contains 17 residues. DNA of the CDR3: TGCGCCAGCAGCCGGGCGTTGGACGGGAGCGGGAGAGGGGAGCTGTTTTTT. This sequence encodes CASSRALDGSGRGELFF. The full variable domain, completed using reference TRBV5-1 and TRBJ2-2, is KAGVTQTPRYLIKTRGQQVTLSCSPISGHRSVSWYQQTPGQGLQFLFEYFSETQRNKGNFPGRFSGRQFSNSRSEMNVSTLELGDSALYLCASSRALDGSGRGELFFGEGSRLTVL.